Each of the 32 T cell receptor beta chains below was sequenced from the same sample in a study of cytomegalovirus exposure and HLA in healthy donors. It was with 60 Vbeta and 13 Jbeta primers that the PCR ran. Measured with immunoSEQ multiplex PCR; TCRdb has only the in-frame clones, and not every one. Among some 210,000 clones listed, more than 60% were seen once. The sequencing input was PBMCs. Every receptor here comes from a woman in her thirties in good health and CMV-seropositive.

The rearrangement links TRBV30 to TRBJ1-1, with D unresolved. Germline CDR1 GTSNPN, CDR2 SVGIG (reference sequence). The V and J ends lost 0 bases and 3 bases respectively, with 11 bases between them. The CDR3 length is 14 residues. This CDR3 reads CAWSVRERYTEAFF. The CDR3 region has the DNA TGTGCCTGGAGTGTCCGGGAGAGGTACACTGAAGCTTTCTTT. Full variable domain (remainder filled in from reference TRBV30 and TRBJ1-1): SQTIHQWPATLVQPVGSPLSLECTVEGTSNPNLYWYRQAAGRGLQLLFYSVGIGQISSEVPQNLSASRPQDRQFILSSKKLLLSDSGFYLCAWSVRERYTEAFFGQGTRLTVV.

For the CDR3, the DNA is TGTGCCAGCAGCTTGATACCCAGGGACGAGCAGTACTTC. Its protein is CASSLIPRDEQYF. The V gene is TRBV5-6, the J gene TRBJ2-7, with D maybe TRBD1 (5 bases). This CDR3 has 13 amino acids. Germline loops: CDR1 SGHDT, CDR2 YYEEEE. Trimming cost V 1 base and J 5 bases, with 10 bases left between them. Full variable domain (remainder filled in from reference TRBV5-6 and TRBJ2-7): DAGVTQSPTHLIKTRGQQVTLRCSPKSGHDTVSWYQQALGQGPQFIFQYYEEEERQRGNFPDRFSGHQFPNYSSELNVNALLLGDSALYLCASSLIPRDEQYFGPGTRLTVT.

The rearrangement joins TRBV28 to TRBJ1-1, with D possibly being TRBD1 (5 bases). The CDR3 has 13 residues. Trimming pared 5 bases from V and 8 bases from J, leaving 15 bases between. Germline V lookup: CDR1 MDHEN, CDR2 SYDVKM. The CDR3 is CASSSQGRVEAFF. The CDR3 bases are TGTGCCAGCAGTAGTCAAGGCAGGGTCGAAGCTTTCTTT.

V usage is TRBV5-5 and J usage is TRBJ1-1; 7 positions match TRBD1. The CDR3 contains 15 residues. Trimming at V came to 0 bases and at J to 10 bases, leaving 12 bases not matched to a gene. CDR1 and CDR2 from the germline V gene are SGHKS and YYEKEE (reference sequence). CDR3 coding DNA: TGTGCCAGCAGCTTGGGGCCCCGACAGGGAACCGGAGCTTTCTTT. Encoded protein: CASSLGPRQGTGAFF.

The rearrangement uses TRBV7-8 and TRBJ2-7; 8 nucleotides align to TRBD2. V gave up 0 bases and J gave up 2 bases; unmatched junction bases: 9. The CDR3 runs 17 residues. Germline V lookup: CDR1 SGHVS, CDR2 FQNEAQ. CDR3 DNA: TGTGCCAGCAGCTTAGCGCGCTGGACTAGCCTTACCTACGAGCAGTACTTC. As protein: CASSLARWTSLTYEQYF. Variable domain in full (rest from reference TRBV7-8 and TRBJ2-7): GAGVSQSPRYKVAKRGQDVALRCDPISGHVSLFWYQQALGQGPEFLTYFQNEAQLDKSGLPSDRFFAERPEGSVSTLKIQRTQQEDSAVYLCASSLARWTSLTYEQYFGPGTRLTVT.

The rearrangement joins TRBV4-2 to TRBJ2-2; 9 bases align to TRBD2. The CDR3 totals 17 residues. The V and J ends lost 1 base and 3 bases, in that order; junction bases with no gene match: 6. In germline, CDR1 is LGHNA, CDR2 YNFKEQ. For the CDR3, the DNA is TGTGCCAGCAGCCAAGGGGATAGCGGGAGCGACACCGGGGAGCTGTTTTTT. Protein: CASSQGDSGSDTGELFF.

The V and J genes are TRBV6-5 and TRBJ1-2, with D possibly being TRBD1 (5 bases). This CDR3 contains 13 residues. V lost 2 bases and J 6 bases, leaving 10 bases between the germline ends. Germline-derived CDR1 and CDR2 are MNHEY and SVGAGI. CDR3 residues: CASSYGQGHGYTF. Here the CDR3 DNA reads TGTGCCAGCAGTTACGGTCAGGGTCATGGCTACACCTTC.

The V and J genes are TRBV27 and TRBJ2-7, with 8 bases aligning to TRBD1. The CDR3 runs to 15 residues. Germline V gene sequence: CDR1 MNHEY, CDR2 SMNVEV (reference sequence). V lost 8 bases, J lost 0 bases, and 9 bases stayed unmatched. CDR3 amino acids: CASRLGTGSSYEQYF. DNA of the CDR3: TGTGCCAGCCGACTGGGGACAGGCAGCTCCTACGAGCAGTACTTC.

This chain joins TRBV30 and TRBJ2-7; 8 bases fit TRBD2. Trimming at V came to 4 bases and at J to 6 bases, leaving 11 bases not matched to a gene. This CDR3 has 14 residues. Germline V gene sequence: CDR1 GTSNPN, CDR2 SVGIG (reference sequence). The CDR3 is CAWNLLAGGGEQYF. CDR3 DNA sequence: TGTGCCTGGAATCTTCTGGCGGGGGGTGGCGAGCAGTACTTC.

The chain combines TRBV19 with TRBJ1-2, with D uncertain. The CDR3 length is 13 residues. The V gene's germline CDR1 is LNHDA and CDR2 SQIVND (reference sequence). V gave up 3 bases and J gave up 4 bases, with 9 bases separating them. The CDR3 reads CASSIQTGYGYTF. The DNA for the CDR3 is TGTGCCAGTAGTATTCAAACGGGCTATGGCTACACCTTC.

The V call is TRBV5-4, the J call TRBJ2-3; TRBD2 matches 7 bases. This CDR3 has 13 amino acids. Looked up from germline, CDR1 is SGHNT and CDR2 is YYREEE (reference sequence). After removal of 4 bases from V and 4 bases from J, the junction contained 3 bases not matched to a gene. CDR3: CASSLRGADTQYF. The DNA for the CDR3 is TGTGCCAGCAGCCTCCGGGGGGCAGATACGCAGTATTTT.

This clone was detected a few times. CDR3: CASSLIRGLQFF. CDR3 nucleotide sequence: TGTGCCAGCAGCTTGATCAGGGGATTGCAGTTCTTC. The chain recombines TRBV5-6 with TRBJ2-1, with D possibly TRBD1 on 6 matching bases. CDR1 and CDR2 from the germline V gene are SGHDT and YYEEEE. The CDR3 contains 12 residues. The V and J ends lost 1 base and 12 bases respectively, with 11 bases between them.

The genes are TRBV5-4 and TRBJ1-1, with 8 bases fitting TRBD1. The CDR3 spans 14 residues. CDR1 is SGHNT, CDR2 YYREEE, per germline (reference sequence). Germline trimming cut 2 bases from V and 4 bases from J; bases unmatched to any gene: 4. CDR3 protein: CASSFGQGTTEAFF. The CDR3 region has the DNA TGTGCCAGCAGCTTCGGACAGGGAACCACTGAAGCTTTCTTT.

DNA for the CDR3: TGTGCCAGCTCACCACTCCAGGGGATTACCTACGAGCAGTACTTC. Protein sequence: CASSPLQGITYEQYF. The chain has TRBV18 and TRBJ2-7, with a weak D call TRBD1 (6 bases). CDR1 KGHSH and CDR2 LQKENI come from the germline V gene. V gave up 1 base and J gave up 2 bases, with 12 bases separating them. CDR3 length equals 15 residues. The full variable domain, in which reference TRBV18 and TRBJ2-7 provide the parts outside the CDR3, is NAGVMQNPRHLVRRRGQEARLRCSPMKGHSHVYWYRQLPEEGLKFMVYLQKENIIDESGMPKERFSAEFPKEGPSILRIQQVVRGDSAAYFCASSPLQGITYEQYFGPGTRLTVT.

This chain connects TRBV5-1 to TRBJ1-1; no reliable D call. This CDR3 is 14 amino acids long. The V end lost 4 bases, the J end lost 3 bases, and 13 bases lay between the germline ends. Per the germline V gene, CDR1 is SGHRS and CDR2 is YFSETQ. The CDR3 DNA follows: TGCGCCAGCAGCCCGGCACGGAGGGACACTGAAGCTTTCTTT. Translating it yields CASSPARRDTEAFF.

The chain is built from TRBV5-1 and TRBJ2-7, with D possibly TRBD2 on 5 matching bases. The germline CDR1 and CDR2 sequences are SGHRS and YFSETQ. The germline V and J ends were trimmed by 4 bases and 6 bases, with 17 bases remaining between them. The CDR3 has 14 residues. CDR3 sequence: CASSEAVGKREQYF. CDR3 in DNA: TGCGCCAGCAGCGAGGCCGTCGGGAAACGCGAGCAGTACTTC.

V and J are TRBV2 and TRBJ1-4; D gene unclear. V shed 0 bases and J shed 8 bases, with 7 bases lying between them. The CDR3 extends over 13 amino acids. CDR1 SNHLY and CDR2 FYNNEI come from the germline V gene. This CDR3 is CASSEAAGEKLFF. DNA for the CDR3: TGTGCCAGCAGTGAAGCGGCGGGGGAAAAACTGTTTTTT.

The genes are TRBV11-3 and TRBJ2-1, with 13 bases that match TRBD2. The CDR3 runs 16 residues. Germline CDR1 SGHNT, CDR2 YENEEA. V was pared by 5 bases and J by 10 bases, with 11 bases of the junction left unmatched. CDR3 in DNA: TGTGCCAGCAGCCCATGGACTAGCGGGGGTCAGGGAGAGCAGTTCTTC. As protein: CASSPWTSGGQGEQFF.

The chain carries TRBV7-2 and TRBJ1-6, with 8 bases lining up with TRBD1. The CDR3 extends over 16 amino acids. J lost 10 bases, V lost 1 base, and 9 bases had no gene match. Germline lookup yields CDR1 SGHTA and CDR2 FQGNSA. CDR3 bases: TGTGCCAGCAGCTTAGTAGGTGCAGGGGGCGGCTCACCCCTCCACTTT. Its translation: CASSLVGAGGGSPLHF.

The rearrangement joins TRBV29-1 to TRBJ2-7; maybe TRBD2 (6 bases). V lost 0 bases and J 6 bases, leaving 12 bases between the germline ends. The germline V gene has CDR1 SQVTM and CDR2 ANQGSEA. The CDR3 extends over 13 amino acids. CDR3 region: CSVEDWPGGEQYF. CDR3 nucleotides: TGCAGCGTTGAAGATTGGCCCGGGGGCGAGCAGTACTTC.

The V gene is TRBV4-1, the J gene TRBJ1-2; TRBD1 matches at 7 bases. The germline V gene has CDR1 MGHRA and CDR2 YSYEKL. The CDR3 loop spans 16 amino acids. Trimming took 3 bases from V and 7 from J; bases not matched to a gene: 14. CDR3 protein: CASSQGVWTGLSGYTF. The CDR3 DNA is TGCGCCAGCAGCCAGGGGGTATGGACAGGCCTCTCTGGCTACACCTTC.

The chain couples TRBV19 to TRBJ1-5; D not certain. This CDR3 spans 14 amino acids. Trimming removed 10 bases from V and 6 bases from J, with 19 bases in between. CDR1 and CDR2 from the germline V gene are LNHDA and SQIVND (reference sequence). The CDR3 sequence is CATRGIIAGQPQHF. The CDR3 nucleotides read TGTGCCACTCGAGGAATTATAGCGGGTCAGCCCCAGCATTTT. The full variable domain, its missing parts supplied by reference TRBV19 and TRBJ1-5, is DGGITQSPKYLFRKEGQNVTLSCEQNLNHDAMYWYRQDPGQGLRLIYYSQIVNDFQKGDIAEGYSVSREKKESFPLTVTSAQKNPTAFYLCATRGIIAGQPQHFGDGTRLSIL.

The CDR3 loop is CASSFGTFGYTF. The CDR3 coding sequence is TGCGCCAGCAGCTTCGGGACATTCGGCTACACCTTC. V and J are TRBV5-1 and TRBJ1-2; D is possibly TRBD1 (6 bases). Trimming cost V 2 bases and J 8 bases, with 10 bases left between them. The CDR3 has 12 residues. Germline loops: CDR1 SGHRS, CDR2 YFSETQ.

The rearrangement uses TRBV29-1 and TRBJ1-2; D uncertain. The length of the CDR3 is 13 residues. The germline V and J ends were trimmed by 6 bases and 4 bases, with 15 bases remaining between them. CDR1 and CDR2 (germline): SQVTM, ANQGSEA. This CDR3 is CSVPGGLAYGYTF. CDR3 DNA: TGCAGCGTGCCCGGTGGGCTGGCCTATGGCTACACCTTC. Using reference TRBV29-1 and TRBJ1-2 for the parts outside the CDR3, the full variable domain is SAVISQKPSRDICQRGTSLTIQCQVDSQVTMMFWYRQQPGQSLTLIATANQGSEATYESGFVIDKFPISRPNLTFSTLTVSNMSPEDSSIYLCSVPGGLAYGYTFGSGTRLTVV.

The rearrangement joins TRBV27 to TRBJ2-3; 10 bases fit TRBD2. Trimming took 6 bases from V and 6 from J; bases not matched to a gene: 3. Germline V CDR1 and CDR2: MNHEY, SMNVEV (reference sequence). This CDR3 region has 13 residues. Written as DNA, the CDR3 is TGTGCCAGCAGAACTAGCGGGACGGATACGCAGTATTTT. Its translation: CASRTSGTDTQYF.

This clone was observed once. This chain connects TRBV28 to TRBJ1-1; perhaps TRBD1 as D (5 bases). Germline CDR1 reads MDHEN; CDR2 reads SYDVKM. The CDR3 is 15 residues long. With 2 bases removed from V and 0 bases from J, the gap between germline ends came to 10 bases. Here the CDR3 DNA reads TGTGCCAGCAGTTTAACTGGGGCCATGAACACTGAAGCTTTCTTT. This translates into CASSLTGAMNTEAFF.

This chain joins TRBV9 and TRBJ2-3, with 15 bases aligning to TRBD2. The germline CDR1 and CDR2 sequences are SGDLS and YYNGEE. CDR3 length: 18 residues. After removal of 3 bases from V and 4 bases from J, the junction contained 9 bases not matched to a gene. The chain's CDR3 is CASSAGLAGGPKPDTQYF. The CDR3 nucleotides read TGTGCCAGCAGCGCCGGACTAGCGGGAGGGCCAAAGCCAGATACGCAGTATTTT.

The rearrangement uses TRBV28 and TRBJ1-2; the match to TRBD1 covers 12 bases. V trimming: 4 bases; J trimming: 0 bases; junction bases outside the gene matches: 3. Germline V gene sequence: CDR1 MDHEN, CDR2 SYDVKM. This CDR3 is 16 amino acids long. CDR3 DNA sequence: TGTGCCAGCAGTTGGGACAGGGGGCGTACTAACTATGGCTACACCTTC. Encoded protein: CASSWDRGRTNYGYTF.

The CDR3 loop reads CASSQEGGGGDTQYF. The CDR3 nucleotides are TGCGCCAGCAGCCAAGAAGGGGGGGGAGGAGATACGCAGTATTTT. This chain joins TRBV4-1 and TRBJ2-3; a weak D match, TRBD2 (7 bases). Trimming shortened V by 0 bases and J by 5 bases, and 12 bases separated the two germline ends. The CDR3 totals 15 residues. Germline loops: CDR1 MGHRA, CDR2 YSYEKL.

This clone was found a few times. The chain joins TRBV6-1 to TRBJ2-7; TRBD2 is a possible D gene (5 bases). This CDR3 comprises 13 residues. The V end lost 2 bases, the J end lost 3 bases, and 8 bases lay between the germline ends. Per the germline V gene, CDR1 is MNHNS and CDR2 is SASEGT. CDR3 loop: CASSERESYEQYF. CDR3 coding DNA: TGTGCCAGCAGTGAAAGGGAGAGCTACGAGCAGTACTTC.

The genes are TRBV7-6 and TRBJ1-5; 8 positions match TRBD1. With 5 bases clipped from V and 6 bases from J, the junction kept 6 bases outside the gene matches. The CDR3 is made up of 14 amino acids. CDR1 is SGHVS, CDR2 FNYEAQ, per germline. The CDR3 DNA follows: TGTGCCAGCAGCCCGGACAGGGAGGGTCAGCCCCAGCATTTT. It codes for CASSPDREGQPQHF.

The sample holds a few counts of this clone. The rearrangement links TRBV2 to TRBJ2-7, with 7 bases lining up with TRBD1. CDR1 SNHLY and CDR2 FYNNEI come from the germline V gene. With V trimmed by 1 base and J by 4 bases, 4 bases remained unmatched. This CDR3 spans 14 amino acids. The CDR3 bases are TGTGCCAGCAGTGAAGGGACAGGATTTTACGAGCAGTACTTC. Translating gives CASSEGTGFYEQYF.